The following is a T cell receptor (beta chain) sequence with its context. Its antigen is still unknown. Base qualities were left out, and no much larger clone turns up one base away. This entry is derived from a study of blood T cell repertoires in COVID-19 (dated by TCRdb to the early 2020s). A note on the overall study: Collaborator samples came from the United States, Italy and Spain and covered acute and convalescent phases of COVID-19. The repertoires were released in a freely available public database meant as a resource for research on the immune response to SARS-CoV-2. Deeply sampled blood TCRbeta repertoires from subjects exposed to, actively infected with, or recovered from COVID-19 were included in the dataset. The samples were drawn from the first 160 participants of the ongoing ImmuneRACE study and from about 1,200 subjects provided by 6 global collaborators. A de-identified subject ID, COVID-19 status, age in years and sex were almost always included in the sample metadata. Where available, HLA class I and class II types were taken from metadata supplied by the sample provider and were not determined by assay-based typing. The prospective study material was composed of cDNA or gDNA derived from T cells, B-cell-depleted T cells, or PBMCs. Beyond this particular receptor, the publication reports: The quantity of clinical and demographic metadata differed by source and by participant and was supplied without curation.

TCRbeta CDR3 regions were amplified from genomic DNA using the immunoSEQ Assay, a bias-controlled multiplex PCR. The paper's processing steps were these. Nucleated cell counts per sample were estimated from amplification of reference gene primers within the assay. To quantify the absolute abundance of each unique TCRbeta CDR3 rearrangement, sequence reads were collapsed and filtered. Productive Simpson clonality was computed per sample as the square root of Simpson's diversity index over productive rearrangements. TCRdb holds this immuneACCESS table with in-frame rearrangements only. Some clones are missing; in checked studies, unresolved V genes explain under half, and the rest has no known cause. The V and J calls and the clone size are those of that table, but D and trimming were determined from the DNA. The sample table holds around 150,000 clones, of which around 73% were seen once. The top ten hold over 9.5% of the sample.

A second Seattle source provided samples from volunteer blood donors who had recovered from COVID-19. Whole blood was collected in K2EDTA tubes by collaborating institutions according to the institutions' own protocols. For TCRbeta analysis, collaborator samples were shipped as frozen whole blood, as isolated PBMCs, or as DNA extracted from either sample type. The clonotype originates from a man aged 55 to 70 who had recovered from COVID-19. What was sequenced was peripheral blood.

The nucleotide sequence reads TGTGCCAGCAGTTACTACGGGACAGGGACTACAGATACGCAGTATTTT. The resulting protein is CASSYYGTGTTDTQYF. The chain joins TRBV6-2 or TRBV6-3 to TRBJ2-3; 9 bases in between match TRBD1. From the cysteine up to the phenylalanine, the CDR3 has a length of 16 residues. CDR3 DNA is the only sequence kept; it has 48 bases, read in frame from the first base. As encoded in the germline V gene, CDR1 is MNHEY while CDR2 is SVGEGT. V is cut back by 1 base and J by 3 bases, with 5 bases in the junction unmatched.